The rows below give T cell receptor beta chains drawn from one sample of a study of CD8+ T cells in alopecia areata. Assay used: immunoSEQ multiplex PCR; TCRdb lists only in-frame clones, some missing. This sample yields about 140,000 clones, of which around 50% are seen a single time; roughly 15% belongs to the top ten. The sample here was CD8+ T cells sorted from blood, taken at week 4, from a patient treated with tofacitinib. These receptors were taken from a human donor with alopecia areata. CDR3s include the opening cysteine and the closing phenylalanine or tryptophan. Fields, in order: D gene, V gene, J gene, clone size, CDR3 DNA, CDR3 protein. D genes are given only for firm matches. Clone size is stated in some rows and not others, as once, few, many or a class when expanded.

d_gene: NA; v_gene: TRBV10-3; j_gene: TRBJ1-2; abundance: NA; CDR3nt: TGTGCCATCAGTACAGGAGGAGGAGGCTACACCTTC; CDR3aa: CAISTGGGGYTF
d_gene: TRBD1; v_gene: TRBV5-1; j_gene: TRBJ1-1; abundance: few; CDR3nt: TGCGCCAGCACCAGGGGGCGCGGGATGAACACTGAAGCTTTCTTT; CDR3aa: CASTRGRGMNTEAFF
d_gene: NA; v_gene: TRBV27; j_gene: TRBJ2-7; abundance: NA; CDR3nt: TGTGCCAGCAGTTTAGGTAGGGATTCCTACGAGCAGTACTTC; CDR3aa: CASSLGRDSYEQYF
d_gene: TRBD2; v_gene: TRBV6-5; j_gene: TRBJ2-1; abundance: few; CDR3nt: TGTGCCAGCAGCGCGGGACTAGAATACAATGAGCAGTTCTTC; CDR3aa: CASSAGLEYNEQFF
d_gene: TRBD1; v_gene: TRBV27; j_gene: TRBJ2-4; abundance: few; CDR3nt: TGTGCCAGCAGTTTATCGCAAAGGACAGGGGGAGCCAAAAACATTCAGTACTTC; CDR3aa: CASSLSQRTGGAKNIQYF
d_gene: NA; v_gene: TRBV4-1; j_gene: TRBJ2-7; abundance: NA; CDR3nt: TGCGCCAGCAGCCAAAGGGGTCAGTACTACGAGCAGTACTTC; CDR3aa: CASSQRGQYYEQYF
d_gene: NA; v_gene: TRBV12-5; j_gene: TRBJ1-1; abundance: NA; CDR3nt: TGTGCTAGTGGTTTGGGCCCAGGGGACACTGAAGCTTTCTTT; CDR3aa: CASGLGPGDTEAFF
d_gene: TRBD2; v_gene: TRBV7-9; j_gene: TRBJ2-1; abundance: NA; CDR3nt: TGTGCCAGCAGCTTAAACCTAGCGGATCTCTACAATGAGCAGTTCTTC; CDR3aa: CASSLNLADLYNEQFF
d_gene: NA; v_gene: TRBV19; j_gene: TRBJ2-5; abundance: few; CDR3nt: TGTGCCAGTAGTATGGACCCCGAAGAGACCCAGTACTTC; CDR3aa: CASSMDPEETQYF
d_gene: NA; v_gene: TRBV5-6; j_gene: TRBJ2-5; abundance: NA; CDR3nt: TGTGCCAGCACCCCCCCCCAGTACTTC; CDR3aa: CASTPPQYF
d_gene: NA; v_gene: TRBV2; j_gene: TRBJ1-3; abundance: many; CDR3nt: TGTGCCAGCAGTGAAGGGGCAGGGGCCGTCTCTGGAAACACCATATATTTT; CDR3aa: CASSEGAGAVSGNTIYF
d_gene: NA; v_gene: TRBV4-1; j_gene: TRBJ2-1; abundance: NA; CDR3nt: TGCGCCAGCAGCCAAGAAGGCAGGCCCAATGAGCAGTTCTTC; CDR3aa: CASSQEGRPNEQFF